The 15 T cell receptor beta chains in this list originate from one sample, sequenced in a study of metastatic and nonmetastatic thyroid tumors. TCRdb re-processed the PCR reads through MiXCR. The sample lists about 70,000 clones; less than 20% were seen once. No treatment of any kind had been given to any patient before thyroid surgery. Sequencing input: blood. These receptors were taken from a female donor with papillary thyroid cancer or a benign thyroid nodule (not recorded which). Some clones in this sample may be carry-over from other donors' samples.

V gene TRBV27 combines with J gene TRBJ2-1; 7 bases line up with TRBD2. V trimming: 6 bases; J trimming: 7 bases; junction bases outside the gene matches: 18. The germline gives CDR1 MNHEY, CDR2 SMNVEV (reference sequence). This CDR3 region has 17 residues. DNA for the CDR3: TGTGCCAGCAGCACTATTTTTGCGGGAGCTGACGGAAATGAGCAGTTCTTC. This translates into CASSTIFAGADGNEQFF.

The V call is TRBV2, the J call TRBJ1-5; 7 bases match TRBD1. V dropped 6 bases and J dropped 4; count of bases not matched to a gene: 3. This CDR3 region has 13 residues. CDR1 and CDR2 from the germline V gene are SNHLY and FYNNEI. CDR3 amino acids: CASRQGSNQPQHF. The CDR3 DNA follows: TGTGCCAGCAGACAGGGGTCGAATCAGCCCCAGCATTTT. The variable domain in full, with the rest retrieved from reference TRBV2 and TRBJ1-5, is EPEVTQTPSHQVTQMGQEVILRCVPISNHLYFYWYRQILGQKVEFLVSFYNNEISEKSEIFDDQFSVERPDGSNFTLKIRSTKLEDSAMYFCASRQGSNQPQHFGDGTRLSIL.

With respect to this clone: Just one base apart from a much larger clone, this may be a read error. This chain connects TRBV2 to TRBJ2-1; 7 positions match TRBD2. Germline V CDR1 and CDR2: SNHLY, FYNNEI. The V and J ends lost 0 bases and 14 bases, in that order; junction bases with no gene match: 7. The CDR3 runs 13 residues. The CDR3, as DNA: TGTGCCAGCAGTGAAGCGCCTACTAGCGTAGAGTTCTTC. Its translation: CASSEAPTSVEFF.

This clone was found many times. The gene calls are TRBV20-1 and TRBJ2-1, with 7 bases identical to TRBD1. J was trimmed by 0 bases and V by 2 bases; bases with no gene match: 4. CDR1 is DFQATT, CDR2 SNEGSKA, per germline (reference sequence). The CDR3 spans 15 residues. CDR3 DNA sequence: TGCAGTGCTAGAAAGACAGGGCTCTCCTACAATGAGCAGTTCTTC. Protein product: CSARKTGLSYNEQFF.

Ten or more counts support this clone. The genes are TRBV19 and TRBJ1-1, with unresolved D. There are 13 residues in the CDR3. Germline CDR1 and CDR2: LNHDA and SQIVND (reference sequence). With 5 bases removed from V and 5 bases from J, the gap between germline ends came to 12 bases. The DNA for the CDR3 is TGTGCCAGTAGTCCCGAGACTGGGACTGAAGCTTTCTTT. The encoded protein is CASSPETGTEAFF.

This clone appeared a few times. The DNA for the CDR3 is TGTGCCAGCAGCCGACCGGGACTAGCGGGATATGAGCAGTTCTTC. Amino acid sequence: CASSRPGLAGYEQFF. The chain joins TRBV28 to TRBJ2-1; 13 bases align to TRBD2. Looked up from germline, CDR1 is MDHEN and CDR2 is SYDVKM. The J segment lost 8 bases and the V segment lost 6 bases, leaving 7 bases of the junction unmatched. The CDR3 sequence is 15 residues long. The complete variable domain, with remaining parts taken from reference TRBV28 and TRBJ2-1, reads DVKVTQSSRYLVKRTGEKVFLECVQDMDHENMFWYRQDPGLGLRLIYFSYDVKMKEKGDIPEGYSVSREKKERFSLILESASTNQTSMYLCASSRPGLAGYEQFFGPGTRLTVL.

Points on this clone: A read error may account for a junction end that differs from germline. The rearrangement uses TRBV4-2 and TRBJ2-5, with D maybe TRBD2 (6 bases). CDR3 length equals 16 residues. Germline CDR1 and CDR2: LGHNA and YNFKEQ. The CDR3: CASSQGPGLSGETLYF. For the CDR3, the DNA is TGTGCCAGCAGCCAAGGCCCGGGTCTCTCGGGGGAGACCCTGTACTTC.

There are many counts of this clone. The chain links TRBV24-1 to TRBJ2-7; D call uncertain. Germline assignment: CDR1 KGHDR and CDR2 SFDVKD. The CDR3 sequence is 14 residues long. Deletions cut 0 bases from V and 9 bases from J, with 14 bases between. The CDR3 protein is CATSDLLSSWGQYF. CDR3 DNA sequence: TGTGCCACCAGTGATTTGCTTTCTTCCTGGGGGCAGTACTTC.

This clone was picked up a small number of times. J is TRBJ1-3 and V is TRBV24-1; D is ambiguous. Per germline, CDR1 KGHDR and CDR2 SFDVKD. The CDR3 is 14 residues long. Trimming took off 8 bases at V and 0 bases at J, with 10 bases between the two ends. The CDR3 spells CATTGWVSGNTIYF. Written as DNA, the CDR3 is TGTGCCACCACCGGTTGGGTCTCTGGAAACACCATATATTTT.

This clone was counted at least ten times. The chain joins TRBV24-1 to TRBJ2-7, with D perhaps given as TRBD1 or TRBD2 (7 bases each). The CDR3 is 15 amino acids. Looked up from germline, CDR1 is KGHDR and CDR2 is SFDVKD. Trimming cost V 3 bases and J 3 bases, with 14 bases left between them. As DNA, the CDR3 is TGTGCCACCAGTGATCCGGGGAGGGGGCTCTACGAGCAGTACTTC. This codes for CATSDPGRGLYEQYF.

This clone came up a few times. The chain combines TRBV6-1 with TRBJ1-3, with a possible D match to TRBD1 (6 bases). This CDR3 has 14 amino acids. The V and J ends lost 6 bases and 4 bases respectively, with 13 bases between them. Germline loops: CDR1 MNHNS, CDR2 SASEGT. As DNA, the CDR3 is TGTGCCAGCAGACCAGGGGAGTGGGGAAACACCATATATTTT. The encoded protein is CASRPGEWGNTIYF.

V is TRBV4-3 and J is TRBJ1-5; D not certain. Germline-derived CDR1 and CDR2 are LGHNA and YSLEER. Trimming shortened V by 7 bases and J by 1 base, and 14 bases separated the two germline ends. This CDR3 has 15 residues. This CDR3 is CASTPDRESNQPQHF. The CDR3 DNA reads TGCGCCAGCACCCCCGACCGGGAAAGCAATCAGCCCCAGCATTTT.

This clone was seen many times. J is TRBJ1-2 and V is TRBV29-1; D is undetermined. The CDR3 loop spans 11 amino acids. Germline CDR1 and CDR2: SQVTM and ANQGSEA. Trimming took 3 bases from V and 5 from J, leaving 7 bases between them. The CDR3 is CSVDKAYGYTF. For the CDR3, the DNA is TGCAGCGTTGACAAGGCGTATGGCTACACCTTC.

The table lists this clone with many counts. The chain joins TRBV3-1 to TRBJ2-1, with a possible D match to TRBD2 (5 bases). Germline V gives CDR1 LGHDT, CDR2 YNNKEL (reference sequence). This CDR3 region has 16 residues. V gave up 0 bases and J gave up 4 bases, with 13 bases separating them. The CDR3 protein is CASSQDLSGRYNEQFF. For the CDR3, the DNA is TGTGCCAGCAGCCAAGATCTGAGCGGCCGTTACAATGAGCAGTTCTTC.

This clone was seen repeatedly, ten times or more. This CDR3 is CASSYSQLTNEKLFF. The CDR3 DNA reads as TGTGCCAGCAGTTACTCGCAGTTAACTAATGAAAAACTGTTTTTT. The rearrangement uses TRBV6-5 and TRBJ1-4; no clear D. The CDR3 loop spans 15 amino acids. From germline, CDR1 is MNHEY and CDR2 SVGAGI. The V end was cut by 0 bases, the J end by 1 base, with 6 bases between.